Listed here are 2 T cell receptor beta chains from one sample, sequenced in a study of CD8 T cells in Susac syndrome. RNA amounts of roughly 0.5 to 1 ug underwent reverse transcription with random hexamers. TCRdb re-called the immunoSEQ multiplex PCR reads through MiXCR, storing one row per CDR3 protein. In the table there are around 200,000 distinct CDR3 sequences, approximately 95% of which are singletons. The specimen was CD8+ T cells from PBMCs. The origin of the receptors is a human donor with Susac syndrome.

The genes are TRBV28 and TRBJ2-7; no firm D call. Trimming removed 6 bases at V and 3 bases at J, with 24 bases between. Germline lookup yields CDR1 MDHEN and CDR2 SYDVKM. The CDR3 extends over 17 amino acids. The CDR3 DNA reads TGTGCCAGCAGGGAAGTACTGACTCGTCCTACTTACTACGAGCAGTACTTC. Translated, it gives CASREVLTRPTYYEQYF.

The rearrangement joins TRBV20-1 to TRBJ1-5; a weak D match, TRBD1 (5 bases). CDR1 and CDR2 from the germline V gene are DFQATT and SNEGSKA (reference sequence). V was trimmed by 5 bases and J by 7 bases, leaving 15 bases between them. This CDR3 has 13 amino acids. The CDR3 loop is CSARDPRGQPQHF. CDR3 DNA: TGCAGTGCTCGGGACCCCCGGGGACAGCCCCAGCATTTT.